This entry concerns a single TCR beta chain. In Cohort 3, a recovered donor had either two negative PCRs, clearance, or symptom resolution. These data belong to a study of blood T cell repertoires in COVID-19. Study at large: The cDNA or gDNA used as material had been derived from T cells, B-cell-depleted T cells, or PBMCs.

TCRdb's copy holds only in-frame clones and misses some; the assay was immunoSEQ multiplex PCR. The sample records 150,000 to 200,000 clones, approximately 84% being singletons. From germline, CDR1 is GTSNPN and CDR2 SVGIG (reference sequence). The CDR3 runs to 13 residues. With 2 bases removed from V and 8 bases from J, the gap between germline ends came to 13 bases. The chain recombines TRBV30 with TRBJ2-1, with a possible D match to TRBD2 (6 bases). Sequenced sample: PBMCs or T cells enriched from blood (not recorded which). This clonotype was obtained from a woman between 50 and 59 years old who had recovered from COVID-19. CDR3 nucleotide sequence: TGTGCCTGGAGTCGGCTAGCGAGAGATGAGCAGTTCTTC. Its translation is CAWSRLARDEQFF.